The sequence of this TCR beta chain was determined in a study of blood T cells in healthy people across ages (dated by TCRdb to about 2015). For context, the study as a whole: In model experiments, template switching captured roughly one uniquely barcoded TCR beta cDNA molecule for every two T cells. To avoid experimental bias, donors of different ages were distributed randomly across sequencing lanes. Using the same blood draw, the study looked at two additional independent replicas of 1 million unique cDNA reads for two donors, one aged 18 to 30 and the other aged 80 or older. The study measured age-related changes in TCR beta repertoire diversity using deep sequencing normalized with unique cDNA molecular identifiers. Donors were grouped into four age groups: young (average 16 years), middle-aged (over 35), aged (over 55) and long-lived (about 89).

The paper's findings and limits, for the study overall: Observed TCR beta diversity per million T cells fell roughly linearly with age, and a significant reduction was already apparent by age roughly 40. Observed TCR beta diversity correlated strongly with the percentage of naive T cells measured by flow cytometry. Total diversity estimates from one million sequenced T cells were considered lower bounds and underestimates. Because profiling used bulk unsorted PBMCs, naive and antigen-experienced compartments could not be compared conclusively. Compared with the aged group, the long-lived group had more naive CD4+ T cells, fewer expanded clones and increased TCR diversity, a pattern suggesting age selection. Because donor CMV infection status was unknown, age-related changes in expanded clonotypes were potentially confounded.

The CDR3 runs 18 amino acids, cysteine and phenylalanine included. Of the read, only the CDR3 DNA is kept; its 54 bases are in frame from base 1. V is pruned by 5 bases and J by 9 bases, leaving 22 bases of the junction without a gene match. The germline V gene (reference sequence) sets CDR1 to DFQATT and CDR2 to SNEGSKA. As concerns this clonotype: Its antigen is currently not known. No base quality values were provided; no much bigger clone lies one nucleotide off.

Library preparation employed 5' RACE. Sequencing used an Illumina HiSeq 2500. A second PCR of about 7 to 12 cycles was run with a J-beta primer mix and a sample-barcoded 5' primer. A template-switch 5' adaptor carrying 12 random nucleotides introduced a unique molecular identifier onto each TCR beta cDNA molecule. At least 2.5 million CDR3-containing paired-end reads were obtained from each sample. The Mint cDNA synthesis kit, primed by a TRBC-specific oligonucleotide, was used to synthesize first-strand cDNA from all RNA. Following uracil-DNA glycosylase treatment, all cDNA underwent a first 18-cycle PCR with the universal primers M1SS and BC2_uni_R. As for how the authors treated the data: Each sample was normalized by randomly selecting 1 million high-quality reads, each carrying a distinct molecular identifier. Reads sharing molecular identifiers were discarded rather than binned into consensus sequences. MiTCR, run with a Q25 quality threshold and the strictest error-elimination algorithm, handled CDR3 identification, clonotype clustering and error correction. A nonparametric unseen species model using Euler transformation provided a lower-bound estimate of total TCR beta diversity. TCRdb trimmed the raw reads at Q25, called clones with MiXCR and kept productive beta chains. For every CDR3 protein sequence, its rows merge into one entry that carries the most common genes and DNA. The V and J calls were not made by the authors but by TCRdb's processing. The sample profile shows about 2 million distinct CDR3 sequences; 40% to 55% of them were found once. The ten biggest clones cover about 2.1% of the sample.

The roughly 37 donors, aged about 6 to 100 years, were systemically healthy Caucasian individuals from Russia. Each donor gave 8 to 10 milliliters of peripheral blood, drawn into EDTA-treated Vacutainer tubes. Ficoll-Paque density-gradient centrifugation was used to isolate PBMCs, with at least 6.5 million obtained per sample. Trizol reagent was used to extract total RNA from the PBMCs, yielding at least 5.5 micrograms per sample. Naive CD45RAhigh/CD27high T cell percentages were measured by flow cytometry on a PBMC aliquot from every donor. Input material: blood. This receptor was identified in a woman aged 40 to 50 in good health. Here the chain combines TRBV20-1 and TRBJ1-4; the junction holds 9 bases that match TRBD1. The DNA is as follows: TGCAGTGCTGCCCGGGACAGGGTCATCGGTGACAGGGGGAAAAAACTGTTTTTT. Translated, it reads CSAARDRVIGDRGKKLFF.